This TCR beta chain is drawn from a study of shared clonotypes between healthy human individuals. Study context: Donors had three CD4 naive, three CD4 memory, two CD8 naive and one CD8 memory plate apiece. Study-level points and caveats: Naive subsets generally exceeded memory subsets in estimated richness.

Comment on this clone: As yet, its antigen is unknown.

Profiled with immunoSEQ multiplex PCR; TCRdb holds only in-frame clones, not every one. The data hold over 2 million clones, with 85% to 95% observed a single time. Donors were healthy HIV-negative adults without recent acute infections or vaccinations. Memory CD4+ cells were the fraction left after CD45RA+ naive selection. The CDR3 sequence is 13 residues long. CDR1 is KGHSH and CDR2 is LQKENI in the germline V gene. Trimming removed 5 bases from V and 1 base from J, with 5 bases in between. V gene TRBV18 combines with J gene TRBJ2-2; D gene unclear. This clonotype was sampled from a man younger than 35 in good health. Some clones in this sample may be carry-over from other donors' samples. The sequencing sample was made of naive CD4+ T cells from PBMCs. Noted subset: CD45RA+ positively selected. CDR3 sequence (DNA): TGTGCCAGCTCAGTTCAGAACACCGGGGAGCTGTTTTTT. This translates into CASSVQNTGELFF.